This TCR beta chain comes out of a study of blood T cell repertoires in COVID-19. Study processing details: Amplification from reference gene primers served as the basis for estimated nucleated cell counts. Measured with immunoSEQ multiplex PCR; TCRdb has only the in-frame clones, and not every one. V, J and clone size are taken as reported in that table, and D and trimming were inferred from the DNA itself. The sample consists of some 42,000 clones, 77% of them appearing once. The CDR3 sequence is 16 residues long. V was pared by 3 bases and J by 5 bases, with 10 bases of the junction left unmatched. The germline V gene encodes CDR1 SGHDN and CDR2 FVKESK.

The sequence derives from an older woman with acute or convalescent COVID-19. Input material: peripheral blood. This rearrangement joins TRBV14 to TRBJ1-2, with 9 bases that match TRBD1. This CDR3 is CASSHNPGQGEYGYTF. CDR3 nucleotide sequence: TGTGCCAGCAGCCATAACCCGGGACAGGGAGAGTATGGCTACACCTTC.